This TCR beta chain was found in a study of blood T cells in healthy people across ages. In germline, CDR1 is SGHTA, CDR2 FQGNSA. The CDR3 sequence is 13 residues long. It was with a sample-barcoded 5' primer and a J-beta primer mix that a second PCR of about 6 to 12 cycles was run. A single record per CDR3 protein comes from TCRdb applying MiXCR to the 5' RACE reads. The data hold 780,000 or so distinct CDR3 sequences, with roughly 25% observed a single time. The sample holds many counts of this clonotype. An end of the junction does not agree with germline; a read error may underlie this. These same records also appear under a second study, on T cells of mothers and their children. That report notes: Related mother-child pairs shared marginally more repertoire than unrelated pairs, though not significantly.

The TCR comes from a boy aged 5 to 17 in good health. The sample consisted of blood. V gene TRBV7-2 combines with J gene TRBJ2-3, with 8 nucleotides matching TRBD1. The CDR3 protein is CASSLQGGDTQYF. CDR3 nucleotides: TGCGCCAGCAGCTTACAGGGGGGAGATACGCAGTATTTT.